This T cell receptor beta chain was obtained from a study of shared clonotypes between healthy human individuals. Study-level results: Non-shared clonotypes had lower generation probabilities than those shared by all four donors. Across a handful of donors, naive CD4 shared 5% to 6%, naive CD8 approximately 3.5%, memory CD4 2% to 2.5%, memory CD8 0.4%.

Only CD45RO-negative cells positively selected for CCR7 counted as naive CD8 cells, so terminally differentiated effector memory CD45RA+ cells were excluded. Comments on this clone: The antigen is not known.

With 5 bases clipped from V and 6 bases from J, the junction kept 12 bases outside the gene matches. Germline loops: CDR1 MNHEY, CDR2 SMNVEV (reference sequence). The CDR3 consists of 16 residues. Profiled with immunoSEQ multiplex PCR; TCRdb holds only in-frame clones, not every one. The sample lists over 2 million clones; approximately 94% were seen once. The chain is built from TRBV27 and TRBJ2-3; TRBD2 matches at 9 bases. The receptor comes from a man aged 18 to 29 in good health. What was sequenced was naive CD8+ T cells sorted from blood. The CDR3 reads CASSIGLAHGWDTQYF. The DNA of the CDR3 is TGTGCCAGCAGTATCGGACTAGCGCATGGGTGGGATACGCAGTATTTT.